What follows describes a single T cell receptor beta chain. With 5 bases clipped from V and 4 bases from J, the junction kept 5 bases outside the gene matches. Germline-derived CDR1 and CDR2 are SGHTA and FQGTGA. There are 16 residues in the CDR3. This entry comes from a study of shared clonotypes between healthy human individuals. Produced via immunoSEQ multiplex PCR; TCRdb's table is partial and in-frame only. Of 500,000 to 650,000 clones in the sample, roughly 72% were seen once. V gene TRBV7-3 combines with J gene TRBJ2-3; TRBD2 aligns across 14 bases. The sample taken for sequencing was PBMCs. The sequence came from a woman aged 40 to 50 in good health. Some clones in this sample may be carry-over from other donors' samples. CDR3 bases: TGTGCCAGCAGCCCCGGACTAGCGGGAGGAGCAGATACGCAGTATTTT. Translating gives CASSPGLAGGADTQYF.